Given below is one TCR beta chain in context. The data were taken from a study of blood T cells in healthy people across ages. Primed by a sample-barcoded 5' primer and a J-beta primer mix, a second PCR proceeded for about 7 to 12 cycles. TCRdb independently ran MiXCR on the 5' RACE reads; one entry per CDR3 protein. The table shows fewer than 950,000 distinct CDR3 sequences, with around 36% occurring only once. CDR3 length: 13 amino acids. Germline CDR1 reads MNHNS; CDR2 reads SASEGT. Between the trimmed V and J ends, which lost 6 bases and 8 bases, there was a span of 14 bases. The sample taken for sequencing was blood. V is TRBV6-1 and J is TRBJ2-1; D not resolved. The receptor was derived from a man aged 18 to 30 in good health. CDR3 coding DNA: TGTGCCAGCAGCGTAGAGTGGACGGATGAGCAGTTCTTC. Translation: CASSVEWTDEQFF.